This T cell receptor (beta chain) was observed in a study of spatial heterogeneity in lung cancer. Findings and caveats of the study: Intratumoral expanded alpha and beta TCR counts were found to track tumor mutation counts.

In its sample, this clonotype was seen many times. Its target is unknown. TCRdb reanalysed the 5' RACE reads using MiXCR and keeps one entry per CDR3 protein. The profile shows roughly 3,500 distinct CDR3 sequences, approximately 4.9% of them singletons. With V trimmed by 4 bases and J by 3 bases, 3 bases remained unmatched. There are 14 residues in the CDR3. The germline V gene has CDR1 SNHLY and CDR2 FYNNEI. Time point: sample taken at primary tumor resection. This TCR derives from a female donor with early-stage non-small cell lung cancer. V usage is TRBV2 and J usage is TRBJ2-3, with 8 bases that match TRBD1. This specimen consisted of lung tumor tissue, obtained at surgery. The CDR3 coding sequence is TGTGCCAGCAGTGGACAGGGGCGTACAGATACGCAGTATTTT. Translation gives CASSGQGRTDTQYF.